Listed below are T cell receptor beta chains from one sample, sequenced in a study of shared clonotypes between healthy human individuals. Some clones are missing from TCRdb's copy, which holds only in-frame ones; the method was immunoSEQ multiplex PCR. This table holds around 1.1 million clones, approximately 80% found once. The specimen sequenced was memory CD4+ T cells from PBMCs. Receptors originate from a man aged 18 to 35 in good health. Some clones in this sample may be carry-over from other donors' samples. The CDR3 runs from the conserved cysteine through the conserved F or W. Each record gives: V gene, clone size, CDR3 length, J gene, D gene, CDR3 DNA, CDR3 protein. D genes are given only for firm matches. For some rows the clone size is stated as once, few or many, or as a class when expanded; others skip it.

V gene: TRBV25-1; clone size: -; CDR3 length: 17; J gene: TRBJ2-6; D gene: -; CDR3 DNA: TGTGCCAGCAGTGCAGGCTCTGGACAAAGTCGGGCCAACGTCCTGACTTTC; CDR3 protein: CASSAGSGQSRANVLTF
V gene: TRBV9; clone size: -; CDR3 length: 13; J gene: TRBJ2-4; D gene: -; CDR3 DNA: TGTGCCAGCAGCGTAGAGGGACGGACTAATCAGTACTTC; CDR3 protein: CASSVEGRTNQYF
V gene: TRBV5-6; clone size: -; CDR3 length: 16; J gene: TRBJ1-2; D gene: TRBD1; CDR3 DNA: TGTGCCAGCACCTACTTAGGACAGGGCTCCAACTATGGCTACACCTTC; CDR3 protein: CASTYLGQGSNYGYTF
V gene: TRBV9; clone size: -; CDR3 length: 17; J gene: TRBJ2-7; D gene: -; CDR3 DNA: TGTGCCAGCAGCGCACTCGCCGGCCCACCGACGGTTGGCGAGCAGTACTTC; CDR3 protein: CASSALAGPPTVGEQYF
V gene: TRBV5-1; clone size: -; CDR3 length: 14; J gene: TRBJ2-3; D gene: -; CDR3 DNA: TGCGCCAGCAAATTCGGGGACCTGGGGGATACGCAGTATTTT; CDR3 protein: CASKFGDLGDTQYF
V gene: TRBV5-6; clone size: -; CDR3 length: 14; J gene: TRBJ2-3; D gene: -; CDR3 DNA: TGTGCCAGCAGCTTTGGGGGTAGCGTAGATACGCAGTATTTT; CDR3 protein: CASSFGGSVDTQYF
V gene: TRBV11-2; clone size: -; CDR3 length: 12; J gene: TRBJ2-3; D gene: -; CDR3 DNA: TGTGCCAGCACCCCCGGTCTCGGTACGCAGTATTTT; CDR3 protein: CASTPGLGTQYF
V gene: TRBV2; clone size: -; CDR3 length: 13; J gene: TRBJ2-1; D gene: -; CDR3 DNA: TGTGCCAGCAGTGAAGGGAGAACGGATGAGCAGTTCTTC; CDR3 protein: CASSEGRTDEQFF
V gene: TRBV7-3; clone size: -; CDR3 length: 13; J gene: TRBJ1-1; D gene: TRBD1; CDR3 DNA: TGTGCCAGCAGCCGAGACAGGGAGTCTGAAGCTTTCTTT; CDR3 protein: CASSRDRESEAFF
V gene: TRBV12-5; clone size: -; CDR3 length: 14; J gene: TRBJ1-1; D gene: -; CDR3 DNA: TGTGCTAGTGGCCTGACGGACGCTTGGCCTGAAGCTTTCTTT; CDR3 protein: CASGLTDAWPEAFF
V gene: TRBV18; clone size: -; CDR3 length: 15; J gene: TRBJ2-1; D gene: TRBD2; CDR3 DNA: TGTGCCAGCTCACCAAGGACTAGGGTCGGGAATGAGCAGTTCTTC; CDR3 protein: CASSPRTRVGNEQFF
V gene: TRBV6-1; clone size: -; CDR3 length: 14; J gene: TRBJ1-5; D gene: -; CDR3 DNA: TGTGCCAGCAGTGAACTATACGGAGGTCAGCCCCAGCATTTT; CDR3 protein: CASSELYGGQPQHF
V gene: TRBV15; clone size: -; CDR3 length: 15; J gene: TRBJ1-5; D gene: TRBD1; CDR3 DNA: TGTGCCACCACCCTCTCCGGGACAGGGGCGCAGCCCCAGCATTTT; CDR3 protein: CATTLSGTGAQPQHF
V gene: TRBV19; clone size: -; CDR3 length: 14; J gene: TRBJ2-7; D gene: -; CDR3 DNA: TGTGCCAGTAGTTCAACTAGCTTATCCTACGAGCAGTACTTC; CDR3 protein: CASSSTSLSYEQYF
V gene: TRBV28; clone size: -; CDR3 length: 13; J gene: TRBJ2-7; D gene: TRBD2; CDR3 DNA: TGTGCCAGCGAAGGCGGGAGGGGTTGGGAGCAGTACTTC; CDR3 protein: CASEGGRGWEQYF
V gene: TRBV6-6; clone size: -; CDR3 length: 14; J gene: TRBJ1-5; D gene: -; CDR3 DNA: TGTGCCAGCACCCCAGTAGGGTCGGATCAGCCCCAGCATTTT; CDR3 protein: CASTPVGSDQPQHF
V gene: TRBV2; clone size: -; CDR3 length: 14; J gene: TRBJ2-3; D gene: -; CDR3 DNA: TGTGCCAGCAGCACAACGTCTGGGGCAGATACGCAGTATTTT; CDR3 protein: CASSTTSGADTQYF
V gene: TRBV28; clone size: once; CDR3 length: 15; J gene: TRBJ1-2; D gene: TRBD1; CDR3 DNA: TGTGCCAGCAGTCGACCCGTAGGGGGCAACTATGGCTACACCTTC; CDR3 protein: CASSRPVGGNYGYTF
V gene: TRBV2; clone size: -; CDR3 length: 17; J gene: TRBJ2-7; D gene: -; CDR3 DNA: TGTGCCAGCAGTGGGGAGAGGCTCTTCTCTGGCTCCTACGAGCAGTACTTC; CDR3 protein: CASSGERLFSGSYEQYF
V gene: TRBV5-6; clone size: -; CDR3 length: 11; J gene: TRBJ1-2; D gene: -; CDR3 DNA: TGTGCCAGCAGCTTTGGTAGTGGCTACACCTTC; CDR3 protein: CASSFGSGYTF
V gene: TRBV4-2; clone size: -; CDR3 length: 18; J gene: TRBJ2-1; D gene: TRBD2; CDR3 DNA: TGTGCCAGCAGCCAAGATGCAGCGGGAGGGCCTCCCTACAATGAGCAGTTCTTC; CDR3 protein: CASSQDAAGGPPYNEQFF
V gene: TRBV5-1; clone size: -; CDR3 length: 13; J gene: TRBJ1-1; D gene: TRBD1; CDR3 DNA: TGCGCCAGCAGCACCAGACAGGGTACAGAAGCTTTCTTT; CDR3 protein: CASSTRQGTEAFF
V gene: TRBV7-7; clone size: -; CDR3 length: 16; J gene: TRBJ2-1; D gene: -; CDR3 DNA: TGTGCCAGCAGCTTGGGGCTACCGAGCTCCTACAATGAGCAGTTCTTC; CDR3 protein: CASSLGLPSSYNEQFF